These 17 T cell receptor beta chains share one sample of origin, sequenced in a study of T cell responses to AZD1222 COVID-19 vaccine. The protocol was immunoSEQ multiplex PCR, while the TCRdb copy is restricted to in-frame clones and leaves out a portion. In the table there are around 150,000 clones, roughly 89% of which are singletons. The input for sequencing was peripheral blood, taken 28 days after the second dose of the MenACWY control vaccine. These receptors all come from an adult who received the MenACWY meningococcal vaccine as a control.

This clone has more than one count but fewer than ten. The V and J genes are TRBV5-6 and TRBJ1-2; no clear D. Per germline, CDR1 SGHDT and CDR2 YYEEEE. Trimming shortened V by 1 base and J by 4 bases, and 11 bases separated the two germline ends. The CDR3 is made up of 14 amino acids. The CDR3 DNA reads TGTGCCAGCAGCTTGACCAGGAGAATCTATGGCTACACCTTC. This translates into CASSLTRRIYGYTF.

The chain carries TRBV2 and TRBJ1-5, with D maybe TRBD1 (6 bases). CDR1 SNHLY and CDR2 FYNNEI come from the germline V gene. V was pared by 5 bases and J by 3 bases, with 11 bases between. CDR3 length: 14 amino acids. In DNA, the CDR3 is TGTGCCAGCAGTTTCGGGGGCTTCAATCAGCCCCAGCATTTT. Its protein is CASSFGGFNQPQHF. Full variable domain (missing parts from reference TRBV2 and TRBJ1-5): EPEVTQTPSHQVTQMGQEVILRCVPISNHLYFYWYRQILGQKVEFLVSFYNNEISEKSEIFDDQFSVERPDGSNFTLKIRSTKLEDSAMYFCASSFGGFNQPQHFGDGTRLSIL.

This chain links TRBV6-2 or TRBV6-3 with TRBJ2-3, with 8 nucleotides matching TRBD2. Germline assignment: CDR1 MNHEY and CDR2 SVGEGT. This CDR3 spans 17 amino acids. Trimming at V came to 6 bases and at J to 4 bases, leaving 15 bases not matched to a gene. The CDR3 DNA reads as TGTGCCAGCAGCCACTACCTCGGGAGGGGGGTGGCAGATACGCAGTATTTT. Amino acids: CASSHYLGRGVADTQYF.

This clone was detected once. The chain combines TRBV7-6 with TRBJ2-2; TRBD1 is a possible D gene (6 bases). Trimming cost V 1 base and J 5 bases, with 8 bases left between them. CDR1 is SGHVS, CDR2 FNYEAQ, per germline. The CDR3 length is 14 residues. The CDR3 DNA is TGTGCCAGCAGCTTAGAGGGGGTAACCGGGGAGCTGTTTTTT. As protein: CASSLEGVTGELFF.

The chain recombines TRBV28 with TRBJ1-4, with D maybe TRBD1 (5 bases). Trimming stripped 4 bases from V and 7 bases from J, with 16 bases between. This CDR3 has 15 residues. Germline V lookup: CDR1 MDHEN, CDR2 SYDVKM. The CDR3: CASSSLTVDSEKLFF. The CDR3 DNA is TGTGCCAGCAGTTCCTTGACAGTGGATAGTGAAAAACTGTTTTTT.

The chain is built from TRBV10-2 and TRBJ2-5; tentatively, D is TRBD1 or TRBD2 (5 bases each). This CDR3 region has 16 residues. Germline V lookup: CDR1 WSHSY, CDR2 SAAADI. Trimming shortened V by 0 bases and J by 3 bases, and 14 bases separated the two germline ends. The DNA for the CDR3 is TGCGCCAGCAGTGAGTCGTCGTGGGACGGGAAAGAGACCCAGTACTTC. Its translation: CASSESSWDGKETQYF.

The chain links TRBV9 to TRBJ2-5; D is unresolved. Germline lookup yields CDR1 SGDLS and CDR2 YYNGEE. The V and J ends lost 2 bases and 2 bases respectively, with 13 bases between them. The CDR3 spans 15 residues. As DNA, the CDR3 is TGTGCCAGCAGCGTTAGTGCAGCCCCTCAAGAGACCCAGTACTTC. It codes for CASSVSAAPQETQYF.

The chain is built from TRBV7-2 and TRBJ1-5; 7 nucleotides agree with TRBD1. There are 16 residues in the CDR3. CDR1 is SGHTA and CDR2 is FQGNSA in the germline V gene. V trimming: 5 bases; J trimming: 4 bases; junction bases outside the gene matches: 11. DNA for the CDR3: TGTGCCAGCAGCCCAAAGGCAGGGGGAAATAATCAGCCCCAGCATTTT. Its translation: CASSPKAGGNNQPQHF.

This rearrangement joins TRBV6-1 to TRBJ2-7; no reliable D call. Per germline, CDR1 MNHNS and CDR2 SASEGT. The CDR3 consists of 14 residues. V lost 1 base and J 4 bases, leaving 11 bases between the germline ends. The CDR3 spells CASSEVGGLYEQYF. Here the CDR3 DNA reads TGTGCCAGCAGTGAAGTTGGCGGTCTGTACGAGCAGTACTTC.

On this clone itself: Other DNA variants within this sample encode the same CDR3. The V gene is TRBV19, the J gene TRBJ2-3; 15 bases match TRBD2. CDR3 length equals 16 residues. V gave up 5 bases and J gave up 3 bases; unmatched junction bases: 3. Germline CDR1 reads LNHDA; CDR2 reads SQIVND (reference sequence). CDR3 region: CASSRTSGGVTDTQYF. The CDR3 DNA sequence: TGTGCCAGTAGTCGGACTAGCGGGGGGGTAACAGATACGCAGTATTTT.

This clone occurred once. The V call is TRBV9, the J call TRBJ1-3; 7 bases line up with TRBD1. The CDR3 consists of 16 residues. V dropped 2 bases and J dropped 0; count of bases not matched to a gene: 5. Germline V gene lookup returns CDR1 SGDLS and CDR2 YYNGEE. DNA of the CDR3: TGTGCCAGCAGCGTCGGGGGACAGATCTCTGGAAACACCATATATTTT. Protein: CASSVGGQISGNTIYF.

The chain joins TRBV3-1 (or the pseudogene TRBV3-2) to TRBJ2-3; 7 positions agree with TRBD1. V dropped 1 base and J dropped 7; count of bases not matched to a gene: 11. CDR3 length: 16 residues. Germline V gene sequence: CDR1 LGHDT, CDR2 YNNKEL (reference sequence). The CDR3 loop is CASSQGRDSGPHTQYF. CDR3 nucleotides: TGTGCCAGCAGCCAAGGTCGGGACAGTGGGCCTCATACGCAGTATTTT.

The chain uses TRBV6-5 and TRBJ2-1; 7 bases match TRBD1. Trimming removed 10 bases from V and 4 bases from J; junction bases left unmatched: 10. The germline CDR1 and CDR2 sequences are MNHEY and SVGAGI. This CDR3 spans 14 amino acids. The DNA for the CDR3 is TGTGCCACCTCAGAGAGGGGGCCTTACAATGAGCAGTTCTTC. Protein sequence: CATSERGPYNEQFF.

The gene calls are TRBV5-6 and TRBJ1-3; D unclear. With 4 bases removed from V and 0 bases from J, the gap between germline ends came to 14 bases. CDR3 length: 16 residues. From germline, CDR1 is SGHDT and CDR2 YYEEEE. DNA of the CDR3: TGTGCCAGCAGCATGTACGGTAGGGTCTCTGGAAACACCATATATTTT. This codes for CASSMYGRVSGNTIYF.

V is TRBV29-1 and J is TRBJ2-3; 8 positions agree with TRBD1. Losses at the gene ends were 7 bases for V and 4 bases for J; bases not matched to a gene: 7. The germline V gene has CDR1 SQVTM and CDR2 ANQGSEA. The CDR3 sequence is 13 residues long. CDR3 bases: TGCAGCGGGGTCCTGGGACAGGCAGATACGCAGTATTTT. Translation: CSGVLGQADTQYF.

The chain joins TRBV6-5 to TRBJ2-5, with a weak D call TRBD1 (6 bases). This CDR3 is built from 15 residues. CDR1 and CDR2 (germline): MNHEY, SVGAGI. Deletions cut 8 bases from V and 7 bases from J, with 23 bases between. For the CDR3, the DNA is TGTGCCAGCGGGGGCAGGGCAGCTCCCTCGCCGACCCAGTACTTC. It is translated as CASGGRAAPSPTQYF.

The rearrangement links TRBV5-4 to TRBJ2-2; no clear D gene. The CDR3 runs to 15 residues. Germline V gene data show CDR1 as SGHNT and CDR2 as YYREEE (reference sequence). The V end was cut by 0 bases, the J end by 1 base, with 7 bases between. The CDR3 DNA follows: TGTGCCAGCAGCTTGGACCCCGGGAACACCGGGGAGCTGTTTTTT. Translated, it gives CASSLDPGNTGELFF.